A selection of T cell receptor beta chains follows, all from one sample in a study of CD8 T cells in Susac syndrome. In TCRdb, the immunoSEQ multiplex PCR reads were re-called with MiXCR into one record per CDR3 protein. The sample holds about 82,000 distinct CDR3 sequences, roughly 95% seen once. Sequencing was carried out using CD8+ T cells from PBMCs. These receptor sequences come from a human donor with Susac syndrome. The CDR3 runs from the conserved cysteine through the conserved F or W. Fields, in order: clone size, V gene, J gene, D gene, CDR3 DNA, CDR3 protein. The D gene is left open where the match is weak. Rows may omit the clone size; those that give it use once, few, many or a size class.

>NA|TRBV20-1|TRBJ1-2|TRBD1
TGCAGTGCTAGAGATCCCTCCGGGACAGGCTACAGCTACACCTTC
CSARDPSGTGYSYTF
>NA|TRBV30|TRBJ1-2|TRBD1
TGTGCCTGGGACAGGGAGGCTAACTATGGCTACACCTTC
CAWDREANYGYTF
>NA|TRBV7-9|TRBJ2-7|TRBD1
TGTGCCAGCAGCTGGACCCGGGGACAGCACTCCTACGAGCAGTACTTC
CASSWTRGQHSYEQYF
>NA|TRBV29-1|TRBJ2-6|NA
TGCAGCGTAGATCAGGGGTCCTCTGGGGCCAACGTCCTGACTTTC
CSVDQGSSGANVLTF
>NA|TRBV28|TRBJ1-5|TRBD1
TGTGCCAGCAGTTACAGGGGCCTCATGAGGTCCAATCAGCCCCAGCATTTT
CASSYRGLMRSNQPQHF
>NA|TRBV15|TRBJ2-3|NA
TGTGCCACCAGCTCCGGCATCACACAGTATTTT
CATSSGITQYF
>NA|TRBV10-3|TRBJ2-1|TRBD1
TGTGCCATCAGTGAGCGAGCCGGGACAGGGATTAACAATGAGCAGTTCTTC
CAISERAGTGINNEQFF
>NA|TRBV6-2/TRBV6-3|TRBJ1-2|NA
TGTGCCAGCAGTTACCCGCCGAAGGACATGGCTGGCTACACCTTC
CASSYPPKDMAGYTF
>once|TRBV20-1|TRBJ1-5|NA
TGCAGTGCTGGGGCGCCGTTTGGCAATCAGCCCCAGCATTTT
CSAGAPFGNQPQHF
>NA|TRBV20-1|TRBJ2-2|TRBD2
TGCAGTGCTAGAGATCCTAGCGGTATCACCGGGGAGCTGTTTTTT
CSARDPSGITGELFF
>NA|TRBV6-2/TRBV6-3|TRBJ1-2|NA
TGTGCCAGCAGTTACCACCCCTGGGCGGACACTTACTATGGCTACACCTTC
CASSYHPWADTYYGYTF
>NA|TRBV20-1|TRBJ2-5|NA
TGCAGTGGGGTGACAGGACTCGAGGAGACCCAGTACTTC
CSGVTGLEETQYF
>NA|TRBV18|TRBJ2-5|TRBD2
TGTGCCAGCTCACCCCCCGGCCTACTAGCGATCCAAGAGACCCAGTACTTC
CASSPPGLLAIQETQYF
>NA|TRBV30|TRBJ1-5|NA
TGTGCCTGGAGTGTCCAATATAGCAATCAGCCCCAGCATTTT
CAWSVQYSNQPQHF
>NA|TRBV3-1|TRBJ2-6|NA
TGTGCCAGCAGCCAAGGCCAAGCTGGGGCCAACGTCCTGACTTTC
CASSQGQAGANVLTF
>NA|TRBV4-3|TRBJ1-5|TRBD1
TGCGCCAGCAGCCAATCATTACAGGGGGCACCTGCCCAGCATTTT
CASSQSLQGAPAQHF
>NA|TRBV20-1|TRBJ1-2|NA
TGCAGTGCTAGAGATAAGGCAGAGCTCTATGGCTACACCTTC
CSARDKAELYGYTF
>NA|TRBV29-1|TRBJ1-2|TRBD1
TGCAGCGTCGCGACAGGGGGGAGCTATGGCTACACCTTC
CSVATGGSYGYTF
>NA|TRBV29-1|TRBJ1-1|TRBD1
TGCAGCGTTCCACAGGGGGCTGAAGCTTTCTTT
CSVPQGAEAFF
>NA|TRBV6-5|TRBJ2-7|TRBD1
TGTGCCAGCAGTTACGCCGGACAGGGTGAGCTGTACGAGCAGTACTTC
CASSYAGQGELYEQYF
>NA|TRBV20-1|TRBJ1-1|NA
TGCAGTGCTAGAAGGAGGGGTGGCACTGAAGCTTTCTTT
CSARRRGGTEAFF
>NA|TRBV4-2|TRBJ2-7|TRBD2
TGTGCCAGCAGCCCTAGCGGGGGACTTACCTACGAGCAGTACTTC
CASSPSGGLTYEQYF
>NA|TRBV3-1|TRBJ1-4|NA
TGTGCCAGCAGCCCCCCGGGAGGTGAAAAACTGTTTTTT
CASSPPGGEKLFF
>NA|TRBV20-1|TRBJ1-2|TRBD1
TGCAGTGCTGAGGCAGGGGGCCGTGGCTACACCTTC
CSAEAGGRGYTF
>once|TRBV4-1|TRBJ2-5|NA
TGCGCCAGCAGCCAAGATGGGGTCGGGACATTACTGGAGACCCAGTACTTC
CASSQDGVGTLLETQYF
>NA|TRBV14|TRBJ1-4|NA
TGTGCCAGCAGCCAAGATGATGGACAGCCCGAGGTAGAACTGTTTTTT
CASSQDDGQPEVELFF
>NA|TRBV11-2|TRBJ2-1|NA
TGTGCCAGCAGCCCTCGGGAGCGGAACCTCCCTGAGCAGTTCTTC
CASSPRERNLPEQFF
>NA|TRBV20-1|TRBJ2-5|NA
TGCAGTGCTAGGCTCAGCGGGACCCAGTACTTC
CSARLSGTQYF
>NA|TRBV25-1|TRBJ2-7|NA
TGTGCCAGCAGTGACCCACAGGGAAATACGCCCTACGAGCAGTACTTC
CASSDPQGNTPYEQYF
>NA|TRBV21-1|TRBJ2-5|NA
TGTGCCAGCAGCAACGTGACTACCTTCTCTCCTAGGACGGGGGAGACCCAGTACTTC
CASSNVTTFSPRTGETQYF